The T cell receptor beta chain described here comes from a study of response to subunit inactivated influenza vaccine. This clonotype has just one count. From germline, CDR1 is SGHDN and CDR2 FVKESK. Between the trimmed V and J ends, which lost 4 bases and 4 bases, there was a span of 19 bases. The CDR3 loop spans 16 amino acids. Via MiXCR, TCRdb re-called the RT-PCR reads, giving one row per CDR3 protein. The table records roughly 460,000 distinct CDR3 sequences, 9.5% to 12% of them present only once. Sequenced here: PBMCs from blood, sampled more than 35 days after vaccination. The V gene is TRBV14, the J gene TRBJ2-5; D ambiguous. This TCR was recovered from a man aged 45-60 years who received an inactivated influenza vaccine. The CDR3 DNA is TGTGCCAGCAGCCGTAACCGGGCCTCTCCGGGAGAGACCCAGTACTTC. Encoded protein: CASSRNRASPGETQYF.